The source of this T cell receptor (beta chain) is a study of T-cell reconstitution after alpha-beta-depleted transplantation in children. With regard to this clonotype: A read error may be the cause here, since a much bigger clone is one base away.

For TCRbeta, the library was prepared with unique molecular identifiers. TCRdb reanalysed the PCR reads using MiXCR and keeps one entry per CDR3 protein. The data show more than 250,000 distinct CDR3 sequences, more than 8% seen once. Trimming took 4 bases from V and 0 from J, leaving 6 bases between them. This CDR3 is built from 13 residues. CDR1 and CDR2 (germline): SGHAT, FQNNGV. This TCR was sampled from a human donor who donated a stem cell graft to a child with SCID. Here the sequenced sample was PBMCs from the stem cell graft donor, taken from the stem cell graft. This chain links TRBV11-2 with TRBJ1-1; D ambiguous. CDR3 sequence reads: CASSSEMNTEAFF. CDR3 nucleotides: TGTGCCAGCAGCTCCGAAATGAACACTGAAGCTTTCTTT. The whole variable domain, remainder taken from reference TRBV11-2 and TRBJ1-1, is EAGVAQSPRYKIIEKRQSVAFWCNPISGHATLYWYQQILGQGPKLLIQFQNNGVVDDSQLPKDRFSAERLKGVDSTLKIQPAKLEDSAVYLCASSSEMNTEAFFGQGTRLTVV.